This T cell receptor beta chain emerged from a study of blood T cell repertoires in COVID-19. Looking at the study overall: From the United States, Italy and Spain came samples of acute and convalescent COVID-19. PBMCs, B-cell-depleted T cells, or T cells were the source of the cDNA or gDNA that made up the material.

As originally analysed: Amplification of reference gene primers provided the estimated nucleated cell counts. TCRdb keeps only in-frame clones here, not all; method: immunoSEQ multiplex PCR. V and J calls and clone size are given by that table; D and trimming were obtained from the DNA. The table shows about 250,000 clones, with roughly 84% occurring only once. CDR3 size: 14 residues. Trimming cost V 5 bases and J 1 base, with 11 bases left between them. Per germline, CDR1 MDHEN and CDR2 SYDVKM. Enrolment of Seattle patients took place during active infection, and they were followed longitudinally. The sequence was collected from a human donor with COVID-19, enrolled during active disease. The donor label of this sample is uncertain. Source material: peripheral blood. The rearrangement links TRBV28 to TRBJ1-1; unclear D gene. This CDR3 is CASSIQSWNTEAFF. DNA for the CDR3: TGTGCCAGCAGTATACAGTCCTGGAACACTGAAGCTTTCTTT.